The 27 T cell receptor beta chains listed next were all sequenced from one sample in a study of blood T cell repertoires in COVID-19. The protocol was immunoSEQ multiplex PCR, while the TCRdb copy is restricted to in-frame clones and leaves out a portion. Of some 200,000 clones listed, roughly 84% are singletons. Sequences were obtained from PBMCs or T cells enriched from blood (not recorded which). The source is a man younger than 40 in a cohort exposed to, infected with or recovered from COVID-19 (not recorded which).

This chain connects TRBV29-1 to TRBJ2-2; D is possibly TRBD2 (7 bases). The CDR3 loop spans 14 amino acids. V lost 4 bases and J 6 bases, leaving 15 bases between the germline ends. In germline, CDR1 is SQVTM, CDR2 ANQGSEA. CDR3 sequence reads: CSVVRGASAGELFF. In DNA form, the CDR3 reads TGCAGCGTTGTTCGGGGGGCTAGCGCCGGGGAGCTGTTTTTT.

This chain links TRBV28 with TRBJ1-5; 11 bases agree with TRBD1. The length of the CDR3 is 16 residues. V was clipped by 2 bases and J by 5 bases; unmatched bases: 5. CDR1 is MDHEN, CDR2 SYDVKM, per germline. CDR3: CASSLRDRGFYQPQHF. The CDR3 DNA reads TGTGCCAGCAGTTTAAGGGACAGGGGGTTTTATCAGCCCCAGCATTTT.

This clone has just one count. This chain joins TRBV5-6 and TRBJ1-1, with TRBD1 matching over 7 bases. V dropped 3 bases and J dropped 1; count of bases not matched to a gene: 6. CDR3 length: 15 amino acids. Per germline, CDR1 SGHDT and CDR2 YYEEEE. CDR3 in amino acids: CASSWVTGPNTEAFF. Written as DNA, the CDR3 is TGTGCCAGCAGCTGGGTGACAGGGCCGAACACTGAAGCTTTCTTT.

The J gene is TRBJ2-1, the V gene TRBV4-1; no clear D gene. This CDR3 has 17 amino acids. The ends were cut back, 1 base at V and 0 bases at J, with 13 bases in the middle. Germline-derived CDR1 and CDR2 are MGHRA and YSYEKL. The CDR3 nucleotides are TGCGCCAGCAGCCAAGTAAGGCTACTAAGCTCCTACAATGAGCAGTTCTTC. The encoded protein is CASSQVRLLSSYNEQFF.

The V gene is TRBV15, the J gene TRBJ2-1, with D perhaps TRBD1 (5 bases). In germline, CDR1 is LNHNV, CDR2 YYDKDF (reference sequence). The CDR3 totals 14 residues. V was shortened by 3 bases and J by 7 bases, with 13 bases between the two germline ends. CDR3 coding DNA: TGTGCCACCAGCAGTCTCAGGGCTGGGAATGAGCAGTTCTTC. The encoded protein is CATSSLRAGNEQFF.

The chain has TRBV7-9 and TRBJ2-7, with D possibly being TRBD2 (6 bases). V shed 6 bases and J shed 2 bases, with 14 bases lying between them. Germline V gene data show CDR1 as SEHNR and CDR2 as FQNEAQ (reference sequence). The CDR3 is made up of 14 amino acids. CDR3 protein: CASSPPGGAYEQYF. Here the CDR3 DNA reads TGTGCCAGCAGTCCCCCCGGAGGGGCCTACGAGCAGTACTTC.

The gene calls are TRBV6-5 and TRBJ1-5, with D possibly being TRBD1 (6 bases). Germline V lookup: CDR1 MNHEY, CDR2 SVGAGI. Trimming shortened V by 0 bases and J by 5 bases, and 11 bases separated the two germline ends. This CDR3 region has 15 residues. CDR3 loop: CASSYSRDTHQPQHF. The CDR3 region has the DNA TGTGCCAGCAGTTACTCGAGGGACACACATCAGCCCCAGCATTTT.

The CDR3 DNA sequence: TGTGCCAGCCCCAAGGGGGCCGGTACCACAGATACGCAGTATTTT. Amino acid sequence: CASPKGAGTTDTQYF. The rearrangement joins TRBV2 to TRBJ2-3, with 7 bases identical to TRBD1. Per the germline V gene, CDR1 is SNHLY and CDR2 is FYNNEI. CDR3 length: 15 residues. V lost 8 bases to trimming and J lost 2 bases; unmatched junction nucleotides: 10.

The chain couples TRBV7-9 to TRBJ1-6, with D tentatively TRBD1 (6 bases). This CDR3 region has 18 residues. Germline V CDR1 and CDR2: SEHNR, FQNEAQ (reference sequence). V was clipped by 1 base and J by 5 bases, with 18 bases between them. CDR3 in DNA: TGTGCCAGCAGCTTAGGACAGGCGGGCTACCTCGATAATTCACCCCTCCACTTT. Translating it yields CASSLGQAGYLDNSPLHF.

The V call is TRBV6-5, the J call TRBJ1-2; D is possibly TRBD1 (5 bases). The germline gives CDR1 MNHEY, CDR2 SVGAGI. This CDR3 comprises 13 residues. Trimming pared 5 bases from V and 7 bases from J, leaving 14 bases between. As DNA, the CDR3 is TGTGCCAGCAGTCACCGTGACGGGGGTGGCTACACCTTC. It translates to CASSHRDGGGYTF.

The rearrangement links TRBV5-1 to TRBJ1-1; 7 bases map to TRBD1. The CDR3 contains 14 residues. Trimming removed 4 bases from V and 7 bases from J; junction bases left unmatched: 10. The germline V gene encodes CDR1 SGHRS and CDR2 YFSETQ. The CDR3 protein is CASSPGTDNLEAFF. The CDR3 DNA is TGCGCCAGCAGCCCTGGGACAGACAACCTTGAAGCTTTCTTT. Drawing the rest from reference TRBV5-1 and TRBJ1-1, the complete variable domain is KAGVTQTPRYLIKTRGQQVTLSCSPISGHRSVSWYQQTPGQGLQFLFEYFSETQRNKGNFPGRFSGRQFSNSRSEMNVSTLELGDSALYLCASSPGTDNLEAFFGQGTRLTVV.

This sequence joins TRBV5-5 and TRBJ2-1; TRBD2 agrees at 9 bases. With 3 bases clipped from V and 3 bases from J, the junction kept 16 bases outside the gene matches. The germline V gene encodes CDR1 SGHKS and CDR2 YYEKEE (reference sequence). The CDR3 is 19 amino acids. The CDR3: CASSYRQLWGAGGYNEQFF. The CDR3 DNA reads TGTGCCAGCAGCTACAGACAGTTATGGGGAGCGGGGGGCTACAATGAGCAGTTCTTC.

This rearrangement joins TRBV7-6 to TRBJ2-7; possibly TRBD1 for D (6 bases). Deletions cut 1 base from V and 4 bases from J, with 8 bases between. In germline, CDR1 is SGHVS, CDR2 FNYEAQ. There are 13 residues in the CDR3. The CDR3 nucleotides read TGTGCCAGCAGCTTAGGTGGACAGTACGAGCAGTACTTC. It is translated as CASSLGGQYEQYF.

This chain joins TRBV28 and TRBJ2-1; 8 nucleotides match TRBD2. Germline-derived CDR1 and CDR2 are MDHEN and SYDVKM. Losses at the gene ends were 2 bases for V and 5 bases for J; bases not matched to a gene: 2. The length of the CDR3 is 14 residues. The CDR3 here is CASSLISGDNEQFF. The CDR3 region has the DNA TGTGCCAGCAGTTTAATTAGCGGGGACAATGAGCAGTTCTTC.

The chain recombines TRBV28 with TRBJ2-7, with D unresolved. Germline CDR1 reads MDHEN; CDR2 reads SYDVKM. V lost 7 bases and J 2 bases, leaving 9 bases between the germline ends. The CDR3 is 12 amino acids. The CDR3 region has the DNA TGTGCCAGCAACGAGGCCCCCTACGAGCAGTACTTC. This gives the protein CASNEAPYEQYF.

The chain carries TRBV27 and TRBJ2-1; the match to TRBD1 covers 7 bases. Losses at the gene ends were 8 bases for V and 4 bases for J; bases not matched to a gene: 8. Per germline, CDR1 MNHEY and CDR2 SMNVEV (reference sequence). The CDR3 covers 14 residues. DNA of the CDR3: TGTGCCAGCGGACCGGGACAGCTATACAATGAGCAGTTCTTC. Translated: CASGPGQLYNEQFF.

The V and J genes are TRBV19 and TRBJ2-1; 9 bases agree with TRBD2. The CDR3 loop spans 15 amino acids. Germline V gene lookup returns CDR1 LNHDA and CDR2 SQIVND (reference sequence). V was clipped by 6 bases and J by 8 bases; unmatched bases: 11. CDR3 sequence (DNA): TGTGCCAGTAGCTGGACAATAGCGGGAGAGGATGAGCAGTTCTTC. Translated: CASSWTIAGEDEQFF.

V gene TRBV9 combines with J gene TRBJ2-2; 10 bases align to TRBD2. Germline V lookup: CDR1 SGDLS, CDR2 YYNGEE. CDR3 length: 20 residues. V dropped 4 bases and J dropped 4; count of bases not matched to a gene: 19. In nucleotides, the CDR3 is TGTGCCAGCAGCCCGGGGACTAGCGCCGGCAGAGGGTTGGGCACCGGGGAGCTGTTTTTT. Translating gives CASSPGTSAGRGLGTGELFF.

This sequence joins TRBV15 and TRBJ2-5, with D perhaps TRBD2 (5 bases). The CDR3 covers 17 residues. Germline V gene sequence: CDR1 LNHNV, CDR2 YYDKDF (reference sequence). The V gene lost 3 bases and the J gene lost 4 bases, with 21 bases spanning the gap. CDR3 amino acids: CATSSLLGVAIGETQYF. The CDR3 DNA reads as TGTGCCACCAGCAGTCTCTTAGGAGTAGCGATTGGAGAGACCCAGTACTTC.

Written as DNA, the CDR3 is TGTGCCAGCAGCCCAAATGGTCTAGCGGGAGGTTCCTACAATGAGCAGTTCTTC. This sequence encodes CASSPNGLAGGSYNEQFF. This chain joins TRBV5-8 and TRBJ2-1; 11 bases agree with TRBD2. Per the germline V gene, CDR1 is SGHTS and CDR2 is YDEGEE. The CDR3 is 18 residues long. V was pared by 4 bases and J by 1 base, with 10 bases of the junction left unmatched.

The chain recombines TRBV11-2 with TRBJ2-1; TRBD2 matches at 10 bases. The CDR3 totals 15 residues. The V segment lost 6 bases and the J segment 3 bases; nucleotides outside the gene matches: 5. CDR1 and CDR2 from the germline V gene are SGHAT and FQNNGV. CDR3 residues: CASSPSGRGYNEQFF. In DNA, the CDR3 is TGTGCCAGCAGTCCAAGCGGGAGGGGCTACAATGAGCAGTTCTTC.

The chain couples TRBV11-2 to TRBJ1-2; D may be TRBD1 (6 bases). Per the germline V gene, CDR1 is SGHAT and CDR2 is FQNNGV. CDR3 length equals 15 residues. V shed 1 base and J shed 5 bases, with 14 bases lying between them. The CDR3, as DNA: TGTGCCAGCAGCTTAGGGTGGACAGCGCGATATGGCTACACCTTC. Amino acid sequence: CASSLGWTARYGYTF.

The chain is built from TRBV5-5 and TRBJ1-1; D is unresolved. The germline V gene has CDR1 SGHKS and CDR2 YYEKEE (reference sequence). V gave up 2 bases and J gave up 4 bases, with 9 bases separating them. This CDR3 comprises 13 residues. The CDR3: CASSLIAATEAFF. For the CDR3, the DNA is TGTGCCAGCAGCTTAATAGCGGCCACTGAAGCTTTCTTT.

This CDR3 reads CASSPREGTEAFF. CDR3 DNA: TGTGCCAGCTCACCCAGGGAAGGGACTGAAGCTTTCTTT. The gene calls are TRBV18 and TRBJ1-1; D might be TRBD1 (5 bases). V was cut by 3 bases and J by 5 bases, with 10 bases left in between. CDR1 is KGHSH and CDR2 is LQKENI in the germline V gene. The CDR3 consists of 13 residues.

The V and J genes are TRBV5-1 and TRBJ2-2; 8 nucleotides match TRBD2. The V segment lost 0 bases and the J segment 3 bases; nucleotides outside the gene matches: 4. The germline gives CDR1 SGHRS, CDR2 YFSETQ. The CDR3 loop spans 16 amino acids. The CDR3 reads CASSLGLARYTGELFF. CDR3 bases: TGCGCCAGCAGCTTGGGACTAGCGAGATACACCGGGGAGCTGTTTTTT.

The chain couples TRBV7-9 to TRBJ2-1; 7 positions match TRBD2. Per the germline V gene, CDR1 is SEHNR and CDR2 is FQNEAQ (reference sequence). This CDR3 is built from 16 residues. With V trimmed by 2 bases and J by 8 bases, 12 bases remained unmatched. CDR3 in DNA: TGTGCCAGCAGCTTAAGGTCCCTCAACCGGGGGGATGAGCAGTTCTTC. This encodes CASSLRSLNRGDEQFF.

V gene TRBV9 combines with J gene TRBJ1-4, with TRBD1 matching 7 bases. The CDR3 contains 16 residues. J lost 3 bases, V lost 3 bases, and 8 bases had no gene match. Germline CDR1 is SGDLS and CDR2 is YYNGEE. In DNA form, the CDR3 reads TGTGCCAGCAGCGGACCAGGGGACAGTTCTAATGAAAAACTGTTTTTT. Protein: CASSGPGDSSNEKLFF. The entire variable domain, with the rest obtained from reference TRBV9 and TRBJ1-4, is as follows: DSGVTQTPKHLITATGQRVTLRCSPRSGDLSVYWYQQSLDQGLQFLIQYYNGEERAKGNILERFSAQQFPDLHSELNLSSLELGDSALYFCASSGPGDSSNEKLFFGSGTQLSVL.